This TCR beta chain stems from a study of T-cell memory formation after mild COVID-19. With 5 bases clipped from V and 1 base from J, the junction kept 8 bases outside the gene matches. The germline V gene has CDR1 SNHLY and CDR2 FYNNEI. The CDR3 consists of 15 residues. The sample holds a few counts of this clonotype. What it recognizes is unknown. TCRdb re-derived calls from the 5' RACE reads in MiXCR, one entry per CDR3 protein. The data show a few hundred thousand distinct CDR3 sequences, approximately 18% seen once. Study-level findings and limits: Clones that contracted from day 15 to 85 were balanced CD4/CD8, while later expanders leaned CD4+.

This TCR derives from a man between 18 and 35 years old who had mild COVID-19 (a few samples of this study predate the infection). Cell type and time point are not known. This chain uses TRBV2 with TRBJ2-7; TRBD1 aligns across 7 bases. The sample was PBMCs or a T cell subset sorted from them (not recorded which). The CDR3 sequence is CASSPLPGGSYEQYF. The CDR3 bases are TGTGCCAGCAGTCCTTTGCCAGGGGGATCCTACGAGCAGTACTTC.